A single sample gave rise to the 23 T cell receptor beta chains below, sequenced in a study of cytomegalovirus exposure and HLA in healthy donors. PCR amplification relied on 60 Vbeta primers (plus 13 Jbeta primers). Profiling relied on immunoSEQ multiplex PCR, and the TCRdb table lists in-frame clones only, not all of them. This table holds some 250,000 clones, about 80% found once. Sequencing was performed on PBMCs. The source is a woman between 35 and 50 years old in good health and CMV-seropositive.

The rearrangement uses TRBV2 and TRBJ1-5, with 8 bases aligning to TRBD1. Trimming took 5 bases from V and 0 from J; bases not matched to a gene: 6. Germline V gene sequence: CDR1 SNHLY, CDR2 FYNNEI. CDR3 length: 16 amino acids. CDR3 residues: CASSRQGTVSNQPQHF. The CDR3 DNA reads TGTGCCAGCAGTCGACAGGGGACCGTTAGCAATCAGCCCCAGCATTTT.

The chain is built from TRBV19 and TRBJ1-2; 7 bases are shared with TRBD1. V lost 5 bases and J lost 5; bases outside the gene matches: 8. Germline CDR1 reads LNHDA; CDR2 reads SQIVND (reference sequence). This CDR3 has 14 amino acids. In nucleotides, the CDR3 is TGTGCCAGTAGTTGGGAAGGGGGCGAGTATGGCTACACCTTC. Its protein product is CASSWEGGEYGYTF. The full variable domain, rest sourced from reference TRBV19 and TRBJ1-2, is DGGITQSPKYLFRKEGQNVTLSCEQNLNHDAMYWYRQDPGQGLRLIYYSQIVNDFQKGDIAEGYSVSREKKESFPLTVTSAQKNPTAFYLCASSWEGGEYGYTFGSGTRLTVV.

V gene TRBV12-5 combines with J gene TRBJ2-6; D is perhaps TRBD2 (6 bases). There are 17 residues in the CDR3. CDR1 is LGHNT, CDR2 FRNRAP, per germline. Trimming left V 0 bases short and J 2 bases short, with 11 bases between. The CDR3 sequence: CASGLVLEGTGANVLTF. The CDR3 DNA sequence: TGTGCTAGTGGTTTGGTATTGGAGGGAACTGGGGCCAACGTCCTGACTTTC.

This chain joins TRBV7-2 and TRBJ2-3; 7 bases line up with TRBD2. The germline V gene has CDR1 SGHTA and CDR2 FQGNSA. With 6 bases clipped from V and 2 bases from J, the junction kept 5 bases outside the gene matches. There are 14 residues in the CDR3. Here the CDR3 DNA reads TGTGCCAGCAGGGAACTAGCGATCACAGATACGCAGTATTTT. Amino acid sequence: CASRELAITDTQYF.

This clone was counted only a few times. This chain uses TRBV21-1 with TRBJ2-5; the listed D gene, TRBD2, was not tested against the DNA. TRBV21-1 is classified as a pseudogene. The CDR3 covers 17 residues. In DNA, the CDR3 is TGTGCCAGGAACTTCCCGGAGCGTATTCGTCGGGTAGAGACCCAGTACTTC. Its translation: CARNFPERIRRVETQYF.

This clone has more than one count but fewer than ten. The CDR3 sequence: CASSLLMNTEAFF. In DNA, the CDR3 is TGTGCCAGCAGCTTATTAATGAACACTGAAGCTTTCTTT. This chain uses TRBV7-8 with TRBJ1-1; no clear D. The V gene's germline CDR1 is SGHVS and CDR2 FQNEAQ. The V and J ends lost 2 bases and 0 bases respectively, with 4 bases between them. CDR3 size: 13 residues.

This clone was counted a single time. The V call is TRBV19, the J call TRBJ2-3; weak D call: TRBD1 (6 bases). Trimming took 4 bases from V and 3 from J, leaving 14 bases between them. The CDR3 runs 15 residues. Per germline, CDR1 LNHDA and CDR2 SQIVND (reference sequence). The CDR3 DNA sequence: TGTGCCAGTAGTAGGGTGGCAGGGGATACAGATACGCAGTATTTT. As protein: CASSRVAGDTDTQYF.

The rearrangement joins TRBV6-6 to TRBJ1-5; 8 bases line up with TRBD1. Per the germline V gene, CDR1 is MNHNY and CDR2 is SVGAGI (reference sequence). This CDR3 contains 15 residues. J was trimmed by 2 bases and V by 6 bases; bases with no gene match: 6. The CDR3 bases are TGTGCCAGCAGCCAGGACAGGGACGGCAATCAGCCCCAGCATTTT. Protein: CASSQDRDGNQPQHF.

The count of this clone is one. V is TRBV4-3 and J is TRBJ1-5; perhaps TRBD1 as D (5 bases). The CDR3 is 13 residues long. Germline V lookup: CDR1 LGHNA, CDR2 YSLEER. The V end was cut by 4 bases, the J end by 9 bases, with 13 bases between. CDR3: CASSPSRGGPQHF. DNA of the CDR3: TGCGCCAGCAGCCCATCCCGGGGGGGGCCCCAGCATTTT.

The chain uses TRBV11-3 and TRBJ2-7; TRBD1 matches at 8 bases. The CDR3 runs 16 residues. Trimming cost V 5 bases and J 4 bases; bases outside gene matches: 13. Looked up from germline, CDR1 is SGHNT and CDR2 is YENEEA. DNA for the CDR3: TGTGCCAGCAGCCCAGGCGGACAGGGATGGGGTTACGAGCAGTACTTC. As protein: CASSPGGQGWGYEQYF.

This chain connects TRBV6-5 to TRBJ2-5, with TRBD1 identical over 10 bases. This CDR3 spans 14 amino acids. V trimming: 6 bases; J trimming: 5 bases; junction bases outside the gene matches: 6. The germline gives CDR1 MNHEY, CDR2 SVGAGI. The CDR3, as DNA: TGTGCCAGCAGACCCGGACAGGGGGACGAGACCCAGTACTTC. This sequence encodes CASRPGQGDETQYF.

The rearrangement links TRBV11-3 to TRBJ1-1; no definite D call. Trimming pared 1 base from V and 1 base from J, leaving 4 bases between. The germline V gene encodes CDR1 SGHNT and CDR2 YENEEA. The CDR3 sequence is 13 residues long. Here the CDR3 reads CASSLGANTEAFF. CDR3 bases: TGTGCCAGCAGCTTAGGGGCGAACACTGAAGCTTTCTTT.

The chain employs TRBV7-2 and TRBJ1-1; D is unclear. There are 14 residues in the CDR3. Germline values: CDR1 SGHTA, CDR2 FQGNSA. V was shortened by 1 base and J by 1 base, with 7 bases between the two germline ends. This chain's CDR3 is CASSLGHQNTEAFF. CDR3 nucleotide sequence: TGTGCCAGCAGCTTAGGGCACCAGAACACTGAAGCTTTCTTT. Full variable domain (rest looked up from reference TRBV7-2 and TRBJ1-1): GAGVSQSPSNKVTEKGKDVELRCDPISGHTALYWYRQSLGQGLEFLIYFQGNSAPDKSGLPSDRFSAERTGGSVSTLTIQRTQQEDSAVYLCASSLGHQNTEAFFGQGTRLTVV.

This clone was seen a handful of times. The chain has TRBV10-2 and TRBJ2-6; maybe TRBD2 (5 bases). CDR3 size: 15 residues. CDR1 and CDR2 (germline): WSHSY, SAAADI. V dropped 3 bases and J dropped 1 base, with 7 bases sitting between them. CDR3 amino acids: CASSDGGSGANVLTF. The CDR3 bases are TGCGCCAGCAGTGATGGCGGGTCTGGGGCCAACGTCCTGACTTTC.

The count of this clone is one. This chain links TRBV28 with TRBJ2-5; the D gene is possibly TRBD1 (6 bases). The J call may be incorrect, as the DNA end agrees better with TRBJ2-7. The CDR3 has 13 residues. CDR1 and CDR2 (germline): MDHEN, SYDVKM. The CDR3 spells CASSLTGFYEQYF. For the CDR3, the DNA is TGTGCCAGCAGTTTAACAGGGTTCTACGAGCAGTACTTC.

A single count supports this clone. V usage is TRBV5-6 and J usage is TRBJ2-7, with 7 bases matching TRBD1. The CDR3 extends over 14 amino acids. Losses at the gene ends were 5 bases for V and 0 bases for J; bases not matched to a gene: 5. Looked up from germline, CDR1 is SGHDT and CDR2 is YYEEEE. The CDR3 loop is CASRETGSSYEQYF. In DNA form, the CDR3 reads TGTGCCAGCAGGGAGACAGGGAGCTCCTACGAGCAGTACTTC.

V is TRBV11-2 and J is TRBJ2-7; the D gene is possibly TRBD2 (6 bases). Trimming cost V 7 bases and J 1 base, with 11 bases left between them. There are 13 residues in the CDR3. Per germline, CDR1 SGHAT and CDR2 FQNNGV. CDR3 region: CASKGLTSYEQYF. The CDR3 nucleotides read TGTGCCAGCAAGGGACTGACTTCCTACGAGCAGTACTTC. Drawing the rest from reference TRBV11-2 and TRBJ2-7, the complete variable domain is EAGVAQSPRYKIIEKRQSVAFWCNPISGHATLYWYQQILGQGPKLLIQFQNNGVVDDSQLPKDRFSAERLKGVDSTLKIQPAKLEDSAVYLCASKGLTSYEQYFGPGTRLTVT.

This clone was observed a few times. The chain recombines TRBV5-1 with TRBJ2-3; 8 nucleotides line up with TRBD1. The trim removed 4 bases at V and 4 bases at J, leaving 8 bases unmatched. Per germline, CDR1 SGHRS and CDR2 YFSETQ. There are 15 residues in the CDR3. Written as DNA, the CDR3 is TGCGCCAGCAGCGCCAGGGGGCATGGCGCAGATACGCAGTATTTT. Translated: CASSARGHGADTQYF.

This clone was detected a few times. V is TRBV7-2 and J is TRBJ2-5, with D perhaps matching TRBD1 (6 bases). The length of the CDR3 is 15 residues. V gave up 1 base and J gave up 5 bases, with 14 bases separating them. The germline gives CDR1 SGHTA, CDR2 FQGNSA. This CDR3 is CASSLVGGVGETQYF. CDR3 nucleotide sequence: TGTGCCAGCAGCTTAGTAGGGGGAGTAGGTGAGACCCAGTACTTC.

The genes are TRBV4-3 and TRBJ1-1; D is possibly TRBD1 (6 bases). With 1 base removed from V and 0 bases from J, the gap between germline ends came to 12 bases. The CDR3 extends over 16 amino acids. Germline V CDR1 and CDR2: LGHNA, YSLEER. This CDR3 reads CASSQGRQALNTEAFF. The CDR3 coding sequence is TGCGCCAGCAGCCAAGGCCGACAGGCGCTGAACACTGAAGCTTTCTTT.

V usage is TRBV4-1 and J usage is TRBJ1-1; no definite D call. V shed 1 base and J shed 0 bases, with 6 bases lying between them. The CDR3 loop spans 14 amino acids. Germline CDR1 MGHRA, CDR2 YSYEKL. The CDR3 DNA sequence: TGCGCCAGCAGCCAAGGGAGACTGAACACTGAAGCTTTCTTT. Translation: CASSQGRLNTEAFF.

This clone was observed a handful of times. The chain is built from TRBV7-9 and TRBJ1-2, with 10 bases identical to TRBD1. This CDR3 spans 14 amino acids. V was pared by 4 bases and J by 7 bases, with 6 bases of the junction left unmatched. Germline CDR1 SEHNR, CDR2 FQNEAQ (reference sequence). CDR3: CASSSPTGGGGYTF. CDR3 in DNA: TGTGCCAGCAGCTCTCCGACAGGGGGCGGTGGCTACACCTTC.

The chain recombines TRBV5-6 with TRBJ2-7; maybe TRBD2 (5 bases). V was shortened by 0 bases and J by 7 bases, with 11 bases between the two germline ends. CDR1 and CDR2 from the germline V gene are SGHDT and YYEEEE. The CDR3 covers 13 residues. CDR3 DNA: TGTGCCAGCAGCTTGGGGACTTTGGGTGAGCAGTACTTC. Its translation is CASSLGTLGEQYF.